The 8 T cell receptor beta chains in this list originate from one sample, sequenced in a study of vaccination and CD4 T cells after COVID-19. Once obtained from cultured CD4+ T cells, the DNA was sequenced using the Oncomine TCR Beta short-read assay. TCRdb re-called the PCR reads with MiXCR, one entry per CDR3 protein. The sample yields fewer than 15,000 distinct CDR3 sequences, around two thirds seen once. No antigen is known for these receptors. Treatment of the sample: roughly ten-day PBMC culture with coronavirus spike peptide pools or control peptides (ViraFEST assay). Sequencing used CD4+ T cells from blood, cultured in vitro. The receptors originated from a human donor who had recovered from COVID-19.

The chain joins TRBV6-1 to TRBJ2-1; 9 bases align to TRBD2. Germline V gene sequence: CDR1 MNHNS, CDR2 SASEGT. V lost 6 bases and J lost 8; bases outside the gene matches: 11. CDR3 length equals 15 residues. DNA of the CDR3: TGTGCCAGCAGGGGCTCACGGCGGGAGGGCCATGAGCAGTTCTTC. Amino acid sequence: CASRGSRREGHEQFF.

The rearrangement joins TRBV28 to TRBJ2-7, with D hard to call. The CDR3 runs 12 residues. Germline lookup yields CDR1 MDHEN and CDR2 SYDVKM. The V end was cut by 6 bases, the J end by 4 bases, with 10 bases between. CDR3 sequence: CASRATKYEQYF. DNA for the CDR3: TGTGCCAGCAGGGCTACGAAGTACGAGCAGTACTTC.

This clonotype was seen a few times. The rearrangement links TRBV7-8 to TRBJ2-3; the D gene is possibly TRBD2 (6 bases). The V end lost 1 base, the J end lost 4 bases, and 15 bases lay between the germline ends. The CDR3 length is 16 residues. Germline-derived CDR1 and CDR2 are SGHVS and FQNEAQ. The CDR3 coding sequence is TGTGCCAGCAGCTTAGAAACTAGCTTTGTGCCAGATACGCAGTATTTT. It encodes CASSLETSFVPDTQYF.

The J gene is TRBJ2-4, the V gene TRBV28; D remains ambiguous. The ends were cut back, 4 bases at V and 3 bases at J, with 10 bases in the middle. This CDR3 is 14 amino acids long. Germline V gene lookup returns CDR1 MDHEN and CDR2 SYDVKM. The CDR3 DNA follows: TGTGCCAGCAGTTGGCCGAATAGCAAAAACATTCAGTACTTC. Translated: CASSWPNSKNIQYF.

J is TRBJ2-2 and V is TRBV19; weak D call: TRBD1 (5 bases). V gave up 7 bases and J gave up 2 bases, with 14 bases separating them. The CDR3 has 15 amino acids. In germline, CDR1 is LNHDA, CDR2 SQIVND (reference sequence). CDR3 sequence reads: CASTRQYSNTGELFF. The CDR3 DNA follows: TGTGCCAGTACTCGACAGTATTCCAACACCGGGGAGCTGTTTTTT.

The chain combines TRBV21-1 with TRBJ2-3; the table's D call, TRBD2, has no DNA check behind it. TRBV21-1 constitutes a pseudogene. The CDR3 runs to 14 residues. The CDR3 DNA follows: TGTGCCAGCAGCAAAGGCGGGAGCACAGATACGCAGTATTTT. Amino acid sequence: CASSKGGSTDTQYF.

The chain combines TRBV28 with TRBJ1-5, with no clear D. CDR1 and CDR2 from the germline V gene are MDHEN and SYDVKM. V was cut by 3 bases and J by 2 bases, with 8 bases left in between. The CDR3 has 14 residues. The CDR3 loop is CASSLGRGNQPQHF. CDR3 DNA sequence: TGTGCCAGCAGTTTGGGTAGAGGCAATCAGCCCCAGCATTTT.

Here the CDR3 DNA reads TGTGCCAGCAGCACAGGACTAGCGGGAGGGCGTGGCACCGGGGAGCTGTTTTTT. Amino acids: CASSTGLAGGRGTGELFF. The chain links TRBV7-2 to TRBJ2-2; 15 positions match TRBD2. CDR1 is SGHTA, CDR2 FQGNSA, per germline. The length of the CDR3 is 18 residues. Trimming took 5 bases from V and 4 from J; bases not matched to a gene: 8.